One and the same sample provided the 26 T cell receptor beta chains below, sequenced in a study of cytomegalovirus exposure and HLA in healthy donors (dated by TCRdb to 2016 to 2017). The library was made by the immunoSEQ multiplex PCR assay. The multiplex PCR relied on a mix of 60 forward primers for TCR Vbeta segments and 13 reverse primers for TCR Jbeta segments. TCRdb mirrors the immuneACCESS table, restricted to in-frame sequences. Some clones are absent from its copies; in checked studies, under half trace to an unresolved V gene, and the reason for the others is unknown. This sample gives about 100,000 clones in total; approximately 72% of them show up just once. The ten largest account for 13% to 15% of the sample. Sequenced sample: PBMCs. All receptors come from a woman aged 70-85 years in good health and CMV-seropositive.

This sequence joins TRBV7-2 and TRBJ2-5; D might be TRBD1 (5 bases). From germline, CDR1 is SGHTA and CDR2 FQGNSA. The CDR3 has 13 residues. V gave up 5 bases and J gave up 2 bases, with 9 bases separating them. The CDR3 loop is CASSRDRQETQYF. As DNA, the CDR3 is TGTGCCAGCAGCCGAGACAGACAAGAGACCCAGTACTTC.

The chain joins TRBV6-1 to TRBJ2-5; 10 bases agree with TRBD1. CDR1 is MNHNS and CDR2 is SASEGT in the germline V gene. V was clipped by 5 bases and J by 5 bases; unmatched bases: 5. CDR3 length: 14 amino acids. CDR3 coding DNA: TGTGCCAGCAGTCGGGACAGGGGAAAGGAGACCCAGTACTTC. This sequence encodes CASSRDRGKETQYF.

A word on this clone: Additional DNA sequences in this sample encode the identical CDR3. The rearrangement uses TRBV2 and TRBJ1-2; 7 bases are a match to TRBD1. The trim removed 6 bases at V and 2 bases at J, leaving 6 bases unmatched. Germline lookup yields CDR1 SNHLY and CDR2 FYNNEI. The CDR3 spans 14 residues. CDR3 amino acids: CASSLSTGNYGYTF. In DNA, the CDR3 is TGTGCCAGCAGCCTCTCGACAGGGAACTATGGCTACACCTTC.

The gene calls are TRBV30 and TRBJ2-2; 7 positions agree with TRBD1. Germline V lookup: CDR1 GTSNPN, CDR2 SVGIG (reference sequence). The CDR3 covers 13 residues. Germline trimming cut 1 base from V and 7 bases from J; bases unmatched to any gene: 3. CDR3 protein: CAWSGRGRGELFF. The CDR3 nucleotides are TGTGCCTGGAGTGGAAGGGGGCGCGGGGAGCTGTTTTTT.

The V and J genes are TRBV6-4 and TRBJ1-1; TRBD1 is a possible D gene (6 bases). CDR3 length equals 14 residues. Germline V gene lookup returns CDR1 MRHNA and CDR2 SNTAGT. V was cut by 5 bases and J by 1 base, with 11 bases left in between. CDR3 DNA sequence: TGTGCCAGCAGTTTCGACAGGAGGAACACTGAAGCTTTCTTT. This encodes CASSFDRRNTEAFF.

The chain joins TRBV28 to TRBJ1-2; D might be TRBD1 (5 bases). Deletions cut 4 bases from V and 3 bases from J, with 15 bases between. The CDR3 covers 15 residues. Germline assignment: CDR1 MDHEN and CDR2 SYDVKM. In nucleotides, the CDR3 is TGTGCCAGCAGTTCCCCATCGGGGGTGCACTATGGCTACACCTTC. It specifies CASSSPSGVHYGYTF.

The gene calls are TRBV5-1 and TRBJ1-1; TRBD1 matches 9 bases. The CDR3 runs to 16 residues. V lost 4 bases to trimming and J lost 5 bases; unmatched junction nucleotides: 12. Germline CDR1 is SGHRS and CDR2 is YFSETQ. The CDR3 DNA is TGCGCCAGCAGCCCCTCCCTAAGGACAGGGGAAACTGAAGCTTTCTTT. Translating it yields CASSPSLRTGETEAFF.

This clone was counted once. The CDR3 bases are TGTGCCATCAGTGAGGCGGGACTAGGGGAGGCCAATGAGCAGTTCTTC. This translates into CAISEAGLGEANEQFF. This chain uses TRBV10-3 with TRBJ2-1, with 8 bases matching TRBD2. The trim removed 2 bases at V and 6 bases at J, leaving 9 bases unmatched. From germline, CDR1 is ENHRY and CDR2 SYGVKD. The CDR3 contains 16 residues.

The V call is TRBV15, the J call TRBJ2-1; 10 positions agree with TRBD1. V was clipped by 6 bases and J by 7 bases; unmatched bases: 3. Germline CDR1 reads LNHNV; CDR2 reads YYDKDF (reference sequence). The CDR3 totals 13 residues. This CDR3 reads CATRGQGGNEQFF. The CDR3 region has the DNA TGTGCCACCAGAGGACAGGGGGGGAATGAGCAGTTCTTC.

This chain uses TRBV19 with TRBJ2-1; 13 nucleotides match TRBD2. The germline V gene encodes CDR1 LNHDA and CDR2 SQIVND (reference sequence). The J segment lost 7 bases and the V segment lost 6 bases, leaving 3 bases of the junction unmatched. The CDR3 is made up of 14 amino acids. CDR3: CASRTSGGINEQFF. CDR3 nucleotides: TGTGCCAGTAGGACTAGCGGGGGGATAAATGAGCAGTTCTTC.

The chain is built from TRBV6-1 and TRBJ1-2, with 7 bases fitting TRBD1. V lost 3 bases, J lost 4 bases, and 5 bases stayed unmatched. Germline CDR1 reads MNHNS; CDR2 reads SASEGT. CDR3 size: 14 residues. The CDR3 DNA reads as TGTGCCAGCAGTGAGTCGGGACAGCTCTATGGCTACACCTTC. It encodes CASSESGQLYGYTF.

This clone has just a few counts. The chain recombines TRBV4-3 with TRBJ2-7; D ambiguous. Germline loops: CDR1 LGHNA, CDR2 YSLEER. The CDR3 contains 13 residues. Trimming removed 1 base from V and 6 bases from J, with 10 bases in between. Here the CDR3 DNA reads TGCGCCAGCAGCCAAGTTGGCGGTTTCGAGCAGTACTTC. It yields the protein CASSQVGGFEQYF.

This clone was recorded once. The chain employs TRBV18 and TRBJ2-7; 8 bases match TRBD1. Trimming removed 6 bases from V and 3 bases from J; junction bases left unmatched: 4. Germline loops: CDR1 KGHSH, CDR2 LQKENI. The CDR3 sequence is 13 residues long. This chain's CDR3 is CASSGTGLYEQYF. CDR3 in DNA: TGTGCCAGCTCCGGGACAGGACTCTACGAGCAGTACTTC.

The chain links TRBV7-6 to TRBJ2-3, with D hard to call. Germline CDR1 SGHVS, CDR2 FNYEAQ. The CDR3 is 14 amino acids. The V end lost 1 base, the J end lost 5 bases, and 10 bases lay between the germline ends. The chain's CDR3 is CASSLGAGLDTQYF. The CDR3 coding sequence is TGTGCCAGCAGCTTAGGGGCCGGTTTAGATACGCAGTATTTT.

The chain carries TRBV11-1 and TRBJ2-1, with D possibly TRBD2 on 7 matching bases. Trimming took off 6 bases at V and 0 bases at J, with 18 bases between the two ends. The CDR3 has 17 amino acids. CDR1 and CDR2 (germline): SGHAT, FQDESV (reference sequence). CDR3 bases: TGTGCCAGCAGTCTAGGGGGGGCAGGCAGCTCCTACAATGAGCAGTTCTTC. Translated: CASSLGGAGSSYNEQFF.

The chain couples TRBV7-2 to TRBJ2-2, with TRBD2 matching 8 bases. The trim removed 3 bases at V and 4 bases at J, leaving 7 bases unmatched. The germline V gene encodes CDR1 SGHTA and CDR2 FQGNSA. CDR3 length equals 16 residues. The CDR3 sequence is CASSFPGGGITGELFF. The CDR3 DNA reads as TGTGCCAGCAGCTTCCCCGGGGGGGGTATCACCGGGGAGCTGTTTTTT.

The chain joins TRBV29-1 to TRBJ2-1; D is perhaps TRBD2 (5 bases). Germline assignment: CDR1 SQVTM and CDR2 ANQGSEA. The CDR3 length is 14 residues. Trimming removed 3 bases from V and 1 base from J, with 10 bases in between. The CDR3 reads CSVDIRGSYNEQFF. The CDR3, as DNA: TGCAGCGTTGATATACGGGGATCCTACAATGAGCAGTTCTTC.

The rearrangement joins TRBV4-2 to TRBJ2-1, with TRBD2 matching 9 bases. The V segment lost 1 base and the J segment 4 bases; nucleotides outside the gene matches: 17. The CDR3 covers 20 residues. Looked up from germline, CDR1 is LGHNA and CDR2 is YNFKEQ. CDR3 residues: CASSQVTTPLAGLVYNEQFF. CDR3 DNA sequence: TGTGCCAGCAGCCAAGTCACAACTCCCCTAGCGGGACTGGTTTACAATGAGCAGTTCTTC.

For this clone: Its ends do not fully match the called genes, so a read error is possible. Within the sample, other DNA sequences also encode this same CDR3. V is TRBV19 and J is TRBJ1-1; tentative D call: TRBD1 (5 bases). Per the germline V gene, CDR1 is LNHDA and CDR2 is SQIVND (reference sequence). CDR3 size: 15 residues. CDR3 in DNA: TGCGCCAGCCCCGTTCCAGGGTCGGGCGACACTGAAGCTTTCTTT. Translation: CASPVPGSGDTEAFF.

J is TRBJ1-1 and V is TRBV28; maybe TRBD1 (5 bases). The CDR3 length is 14 residues. The V end lost 4 bases, the J end lost 4 bases, and 13 bases lay between the germline ends. CDR1 is MDHEN, CDR2 SYDVKM, per germline. The CDR3 here is CASSSPVRGTEAFF. DNA for the CDR3: TGTGCCAGCAGTTCTCCCGTAAGGGGCACTGAAGCTTTCTTT. The complete variable domain, with remaining parts taken from reference TRBV28 and TRBJ1-1, reads DVKVTQSSRYLVKRTGEKVFLECVQDMDHENMFWYRQDPGLGLRLIYFSYDVKMKEKGDIPEGYSVSREKKERFSLILESASTNQTSMYLCASSSPVRGTEAFFGQGTRLTVV.

This rearrangement joins TRBV14 to TRBJ1-3; 7 positions match TRBD1. The CDR3 spans 13 residues. V gave up 5 bases and J gave up 4 bases; unmatched junction bases: 2. Germline CDR1 is SGHDN and CDR2 is FVKESK. CDR3 bases: TGTGCCAGCAGCGGGACAGCCGGAAACACCATATATTTT. Translating it yields CASSGTAGNTIYF.

CDR3 sequence: CASSLSGGRTDTQYF. The CDR3 DNA reads as TGTGCCAGTAGCCTGAGCGGGGGCCGCACAGATACGCAGTATTTT. This chain uses TRBV19 with TRBJ2-3, with TRBD2 matching 8 bases. V trimming: 6 bases; J trimming: 1 base; junction bases outside the gene matches: 6. CDR1 and CDR2 from the germline V gene are LNHDA and SQIVND (reference sequence). CDR3 length equals 15 residues.

The V call is TRBV19, the J call TRBJ2-5; no clear D gene. Germline CDR1 is LNHDA and CDR2 is SQIVND (reference sequence). The CDR3 loop spans 12 amino acids. The germline V and J ends were trimmed by 3 bases and 5 bases, with 7 bases remaining between them. The CDR3 nucleotides are TGTGCCAGTAGTATTTCGCGGGAGACCCAGTACTTC. Translation gives CASSISRETQYF.

The chain recombines TRBV6-1 with TRBJ1-5; 9 bases are a match to TRBD1. The germline CDR1 and CDR2 sequences are MNHNS and SASEGT. The CDR3 runs 15 residues. Germline trimming cut 7 bases from V and 5 bases from J; bases unmatched to any gene: 9. The CDR3 sequence is CASKPGTGLDQPQHF. CDR3 nucleotides: TGTGCCAGCAAGCCCGGGACAGGGCTTGATCAGCCCCAGCATTTT.

The chain joins TRBV7-9 to TRBJ2-4; 8 positions agree with TRBD1. Per germline, CDR1 SEHNR and CDR2 FQNEAQ (reference sequence). J was trimmed by 4 bases and V by 2 bases; bases with no gene match: 13. This CDR3 has 18 amino acids. Written as DNA, the CDR3 is TGTGCCAGCAGCTTACAAGGGGGCCAGGGGGCTCGTAAAAACATTCAGTACTTC. This codes for CASSLQGGQGARKNIQYF.

V is TRBV18 and J is TRBJ1-2, with unresolved D. CDR1 KGHSH and CDR2 LQKENI come from the germline V gene. Between the trimmed V and J ends, which lost 0 bases and 8 bases, there was a span of 13 bases. The CDR3 is 14 amino acids. The CDR3 region is CASSPPTGFLGYTF. As DNA, the CDR3 is TGTGCCAGCTCACCACCGACGGGATTCTTGGGCTACACCTTC.